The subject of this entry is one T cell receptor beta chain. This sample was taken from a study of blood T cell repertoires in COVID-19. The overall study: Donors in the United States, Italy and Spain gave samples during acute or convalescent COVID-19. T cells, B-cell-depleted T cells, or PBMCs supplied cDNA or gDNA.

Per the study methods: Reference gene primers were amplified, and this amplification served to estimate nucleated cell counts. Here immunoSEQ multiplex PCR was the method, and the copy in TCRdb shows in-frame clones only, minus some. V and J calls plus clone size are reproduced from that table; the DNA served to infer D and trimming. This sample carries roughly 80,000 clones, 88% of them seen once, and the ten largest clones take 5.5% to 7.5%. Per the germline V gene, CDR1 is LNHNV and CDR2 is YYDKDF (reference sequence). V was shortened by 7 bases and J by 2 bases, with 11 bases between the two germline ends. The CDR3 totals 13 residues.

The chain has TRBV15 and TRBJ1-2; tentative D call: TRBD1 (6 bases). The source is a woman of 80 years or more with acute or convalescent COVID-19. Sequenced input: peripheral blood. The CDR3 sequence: CATKQGWNYGYTF. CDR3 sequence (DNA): TGTGCCACCAAACAGGGCTGGAACTATGGCTACACCTTC.